This T cell receptor (beta chain) was profiled in a study of blood T cells in healthy people across ages (dated by TCRdb to between 2015 and 2016). Looking at the study overall: In model experiments, roughly one uniquely barcoded TCR beta cDNA molecule per two T cells was captured by template switching. Donors of different ages were randomly distributed across sequencing lanes to avoid experimental bias. Two additional independent replicas of 1 million unique cDNA reads from the same blood draw were analyzed for two donors (one aged 18 to 30 and one aged 80 or older). The donors were split into four age groups: young (average 16 years), middle-aged (roughly 42), aged (more than 60) and long-lived (about 82). The study measured age-related changes in TCR beta repertoire diversity using deep sequencing normalized with unique cDNA molecular identifiers.

The library came from 5' RACE. This sample was sequenced with an Illumina HiSeq 2500. A second PCR of roughly 7 to 11 cycles was run with a J-beta primer mix and a sample-barcoded 5' primer. A unique molecular identifier was introduced onto each TCR beta cDNA molecule by a template-switch 5' adaptor carrying 12 random nucleotides. Each sample yielded at least 3 million CDR3-containing paired-end reads. First-strand cDNA synthesis was performed from all RNA using the Mint cDNA synthesis kit, with priming by a TRBC-specific oligonucleotide. Following uracil-DNA glycosylase treatment, all cDNA underwent a first 18-cycle PCR with the universal primers M1SS and BC2_uni_R. Per the source publication's procedure: Normalization of each sample was performed by random selection of 1 million high-quality reads, each carrying a distinct molecular identifier. Reads sharing molecular identifiers were discarded rather than binned into consensus sequences. MiTCR, run with a Q25 quality threshold and the strictest error-elimination algorithm, handled CDR3 identification, clonotype clustering and error correction. A nonparametric unseen species model using Euler transformation provided a lower-bound estimate of total TCR beta diversity. TCRdb reran the public reads through fastp at Q25 and MiXCR, keeping productive beta chains. Here each entry gathers all rows of one CDR3 protein and keeps the most common genes and DNA. Here the V and J calls rest on TCRdb's processing, not on the authors' analysis. Present in this sample are about 1.4 million distinct CDR3 sequences, almost 60% of which were seen just once. The ten most abundant clones make up 5% to 7% of the sample.

V is cut by 3 bases and J by 3 bases, and the space between the germline ends is 12 bases. CDR1 and CDR2 are drawn from the germline V gene (reference sequence): DFQATT, SNEGSKA. There are 14 amino acids in the CDR3, from cysteine to phenylalanine inclusive. Only the CDR3 portion is preserved as DNA: 42 bases, with reading frame beginning at the first base. Study-wide conclusions, independent of this receptor: Total diversity estimates from one million sequenced T cells were considered lower bounds and underestimates. Observed TCR beta diversity per million T cells fell roughly linearly with age, and a significant reduction was already apparent by age approximately 41. Because donor CMV infection status was unknown, age-related changes in expanded clonotypes were potentially confounded. Observed TCR beta diversity correlated strongly with the percentage of naive T cells measured by flow cytometry. Compared with the aged group, the long-lived group had more naive CD4+ T cells, fewer expanded clones and increased TCR diversity, suggesting age selection. Bulk unsorted PBMC profiling prevented conclusive comparison of naive and antigen-experienced compartments.

The approximately 40 donors, aged about 6 to 95 years, were systemically healthy Caucasian individuals from Russia. Each donor gave 8 to 10 milliliters of peripheral blood, collected into EDTA-treated Vacutainer tubes. Ficoll-Paque density-gradient centrifugation was used to isolate PBMCs, with at least 6.5 million per sample. Trizol reagent was used to extract total RNA from the PBMCs, yielding at least 5 micrograms per sample. Naive CD45RAhigh/CD27high T cell percentages were measured by flow cytometry on a PBMC aliquot from every donor. Of note for this clonotype: Its antigen is still unknown. Base qualities are not at hand, and no much larger clone is one base apart.

This chain is built from TRBV20-1 and TRBJ2-1; matching of 5 bases hints at TRBD1 as the D gene. The sequenced sample was blood. The TCR originated in a man aged 18 to 35 in good health. The sequenced DNA: TGCAGTGCTAGTAAACAGGAGCGCTACAATGAGCAGTTCTTC. It translates to CSASKQERYNEQFF.